The 28 T cell receptor beta chains below come from one sample, sequenced in a study of CD8 T cells in Susac syndrome. When the RNA was reverse transcribed, random hexamers were used with an input of about 0.5 to 1 ug. One entry per CDR3 protein results from TCRdb running MiXCR on the immunoSEQ multiplex PCR reads. The top ten hold more than 0.08% of the sample, which has roughly 200,000 distinct CDR3 sequences, around 94% seen once. The sequenced sample consisted of CD4+ T cells from PBMCs. Every receptor here comes from a human donor with Susac syndrome.

V and J are TRBV20-1 and TRBJ2-1, with 8 bases lining up with TRBD2. The CDR3 has 16 amino acids. Germline V lookup: CDR1 DFQATT, CDR2 SNEGSKA (reference sequence). Losses at the gene ends were 1 base for V and 1 base for J; bases not matched to a gene: 6. The CDR3 spells CSARARLAHSYNEQFF. The CDR3 DNA reads TGCAGTGCTAGAGCTAGACTAGCGCATTCCTACAATGAGCAGTTCTTC.

The CDR3 DNA reads as TGTGCCAGCAGCTTTACAGGAGGAGAGACCCAGTACTTC. It codes for CASSFTGGETQYF. The chain is built from TRBV7-2 and TRBJ2-5, with D perhaps being TRBD1 or TRBD2 (5 bases each). CDR1 is SGHTA, CDR2 FQGNSA, per germline. The CDR3 runs 13 residues. Trimming took off 3 bases at V and 4 bases at J, with 9 bases between the two ends. Full variable domain (rest looked up from reference TRBV7-2 and TRBJ2-5): GAGVSQSPSNKVTEKGKDVELRCDPISGHTALYWYRQSLGQGLEFLIYFQGNSAPDKSGLPSDRFSAERTGGSVSTLTIQRTQQEDSAVYLCASSFTGGETQYFGPGTRLLVL.

The chain is built from TRBV6-5 and TRBJ2-3; TRBD1 matches 7 bases. Germline values: CDR1 MNHEY, CDR2 SVGAGI. J lost 5 bases, V lost 5 bases, and 10 bases had no gene match. CDR3 length: 15 amino acids. The CDR3 nucleotides are TGTGCCAGCAGTCGGGTAGAGGGGGCGGGAGATACGCAGTATTTT. It encodes CASSRVEGAGDTQYF.

V is TRBV3-1 and J is TRBJ1-2; 7 bases fit TRBD1. The ends lost 1 base at V and 7 bases at J; junction bases unmatched: 3. Germline values: CDR1 LGHDT, CDR2 YNNKEL (reference sequence). This CDR3 is built from 13 residues. CDR3 coding DNA: TGTGCCAGCAGCCAAGGACAGGGCCTTGGCTACACCTTC. Protein: CASSQGQGLGYTF. The complete variable domain, with remaining parts taken from reference TRBV3-1 and TRBJ1-2, reads DTAVSQTPKYLVTQMGNDKSIKCEQNLGHDTMYWYKQDSKKFLKIMFSYNNKELIINETVPNRFSPKSPDKAHLNLHINSLELGDSAVYFCASSQGQGLGYTFGSGTRLTVV.

The chain couples TRBV7-4 to TRBJ2-3; TRBD2 aligns across 7 bases. This CDR3 comprises 15 residues. Looked up from germline, CDR1 is SGHVT and CDR2 is SQSDAQ. J lost 2 bases, V lost 4 bases, and 6 bases had no gene match. Here the CDR3 reads CASSWEGRNTDTQYF. CDR3 DNA: TGTGCCAGCAGCTGGGAGGGGCGGAACACAGATACGCAGTATTTT.

V and J are TRBV15 and TRBJ2-5; D remains ambiguous. This CDR3 has 13 amino acids. The ends were cut back, 1 base at V and 2 bases at J, with 5 bases in the middle. CDR1 is LNHNV and CDR2 is YYDKDF in the germline V gene (reference sequence). The CDR3 nucleotides are TGTGCCACCAGCAGAGGACCGCAAGAGACCCAGTACTTC. Its protein product is CATSRGPQETQYF.

The V gene is TRBV7-6, the J gene TRBJ2-3; 9 bases are shared with TRBD2. The CDR3 is 15 residues long. The J segment lost 1 base and the V segment lost 2 bases, leaving 1 base of the junction unmatched. Germline V gene data show CDR1 as SGHVS and CDR2 as FNYEAQ. The CDR3 loop reads CASSLLAGGTDTQYF. CDR3 bases: TGTGCCAGCAGCTTATTAGCGGGAGGCACAGATACGCAGTATTTT.

The chain has TRBV2 and TRBJ1-1, with D maybe TRBD1 (5 bases). This CDR3 comprises 13 residues. The germline V and J ends were trimmed by 4 bases and 3 bases, with 9 bases remaining between them. Germline lookup yields CDR1 SNHLY and CDR2 FYNNEI. The CDR3 nucleotides are TGTGCCAGCAGTGGACAGACTGACACTGAAGCTTTCTTT. Translated, it gives CASSGQTDTEAFF. Using reference TRBV2 and TRBJ1-1 for the parts outside the CDR3, the full variable domain is EPEVTQTPSHQVTQMGQEVILRCVPISNHLYFYWYRQILGQKVEFLVSFYNNEISEKSEIFDDQFSVERPDGSNFTLKIRSTKLEDSAMYFCASSGQTDTEAFFGQGTRLTVV.

The chain employs TRBV11-2 and TRBJ2-7; TRBD1 aligns across 10 bases. The CDR3 runs 18 residues. The germline V gene has CDR1 SGHAT and CDR2 FQNNGV. V was clipped by 1 base and J by 3 bases; unmatched bases: 12. The CDR3 protein is CASSLGWGGQGVFYEQYF. Here the CDR3 DNA reads TGTGCCAGCAGCTTAGGGTGGGGAGGACAGGGGGTGTTCTACGAGCAGTACTTC.

This chain uses TRBV3-1 with TRBJ1-2, with D unresolved. CDR3 length: 13 residues. V was cut by 4 bases and J by 3 bases, with 9 bases left in between. Germline V gene lookup returns CDR1 LGHDT and CDR2 YNNKEL (reference sequence). DNA for the CDR3: TGTGCCAGCAGCCTAAGTCAGCACTATGGCTACACCTTC. It specifies CASSLSQHYGYTF.

The chain is built from TRBV18 and TRBJ2-3; 8 bases map to TRBD1. Per the germline V gene, CDR1 is KGHSH and CDR2 is LQKENI. The CDR3 is 17 amino acids. With 2 bases clipped from V and 5 bases from J, the junction kept 12 bases outside the gene matches. The CDR3 is CASSPYLDRESGDTQYF. CDR3 in DNA: TGTGCCAGCTCACCATACCTGGACAGGGAGAGCGGAGATACGCAGTATTTT.

This chain links TRBV12-3 or TRBV12-4 with TRBJ2-5; D could derive from TRBD1 or TRBD2 (6 bases each). CDR3 length equals 17 residues. Trimming pared 6 bases from V and 0 bases from J, leaving 20 bases between. The CDR3 loop is CASRATGLEGNQETQYF. Here the CDR3 DNA reads TGTGCCAGCAGGGCGACAGGTTTGGAGGGGAACCAAGAGACCCAGTACTTC.

The V and J genes are TRBV29-1 and TRBJ2-7; a possible D gene is TRBD2 (7 bases). This CDR3 has 14 amino acids. Trimming removed 6 bases at V and 5 bases at J, with 20 bases between. Germline values: CDR1 SQVTM, CDR2 ANQGSEA. The CDR3 is CSVARGGHDNEQYF. In nucleotides, the CDR3 is TGCAGCGTGGCGAGGGGGGGGCACGACAACGAGCAGTACTTC.

The chain joins TRBV11-2 to TRBJ2-1; 9 nucleotides line up with TRBD2. Germline lookup yields CDR1 SGHAT and CDR2 FQNNGV. J gave up 7 bases and V 0 bases, and 4 bases lay outside the gene matches. This CDR3 has 15 amino acids. The CDR3 spells CASSLELAGVNEQFF. The CDR3, as DNA: TGTGCCAGCAGCTTAGAATTAGCGGGAGTAAATGAGCAGTTCTTC.

The rearrangement uses TRBV5-6 and TRBJ2-1, with 7 bases matching TRBD2. V lost 3 bases, J lost 12 bases, and 18 bases stayed unmatched. The CDR3 runs 16 residues. Looked up from germline, CDR1 is SGHDT and CDR2 is YYEEEE. The CDR3 spells CASSSSTSPPPHRQFF. In DNA form, the CDR3 reads TGTGCCAGCAGCTCCTCGACTAGCCCTCCCCCCCATCGGCAGTTCTTC.

This clonotype was detected once. The CDR3 DNA follows: TGTGCCAGCAGCAAGGGACGGACGCCGATCTACGAGCAGTACTTC. Protein product: CASSKGRTPIYEQYF. The chain uses TRBV21-1 and TRBJ2-7; TRBD1, as called in the table, went unchecked against the DNA. TRBV21-1 is tagged as a pseudogene. This CDR3 has 15 residues.

The chain couples TRBV15 to TRBJ1-4, with TRBD1 as a possible D gene (6 bases). V lost 0 bases to trimming and J lost 7 bases, with 9 bases between them. This CDR3 is 14 amino acids long. The germline V gene has CDR1 LNHNV and CDR2 YYDKDF (reference sequence). The CDR3 DNA follows: TGTGCCACCAGCAGAGAAGGGGGGGGTGAAAAACTGTTTTTT. This encodes CATSREGGGEKLFF.

This chain connects TRBV7-6 to TRBJ1-3; D is unresolved. Trimming removed 4 bases from V and 0 bases from J, with 10 bases in between. CDR1 and CDR2 (germline): SGHVS, FNYEAQ. CDR3 size: 15 residues. The CDR3 bases are TGTGCCAGCAGCTCCGATTTAAACTCTGGAAACACCATATATTTT. It codes for CASSSDLNSGNTIYF. The full variable domain, in which reference TRBV7-6 and TRBJ1-3 provide the parts outside the CDR3, is GAGVSQSPRYKVTKRGQDVALRCDPISGHVSLYWYRQALGQGPEFLTYFNYEAQQDKSGLPNDRFSAERPEGSISTLTIQRTEQRDSAMYRCASSSDLNSGNTIYFGEGSWLTVV.

The rearrangement links TRBV2 to TRBJ2-3; D is perhaps TRBD1 or TRBD2 (5 bases each). Germline CDR1 reads SNHLY; CDR2 reads FYNNEI. V was trimmed by 5 bases and J by 4 bases, leaving 16 bases between them. This CDR3 has 15 residues. For the CDR3, the DNA is TGTGCCAGCAGTTTCCTTCTCGGGGCAGCAGATACGCAGTATTTT. It encodes CASSFLLGAADTQYF.

The rearrangement uses TRBV6-5 and TRBJ2-5; D is possibly TRBD1 (6 bases). Germline V CDR1 and CDR2: MNHEY, SVGAGI. This CDR3 region has 17 residues. Between the trimmed V and J ends, which lost 2 bases and 0 bases, there was a span of 16 bases. CDR3 amino acids: CASSYGAVDRYQETQYF. The CDR3 DNA is TGTGCCAGCAGTTACGGTGCTGTTGACAGGTACCAAGAGACCCAGTACTTC.

The chain has TRBV7-2 and TRBJ2-3, with no clear D. V lost 3 bases and J lost 7, with 14 bases in between. Germline V gene sequence: CDR1 SGHTA, CDR2 FQGNSA. This CDR3 comprises 14 residues. CDR3 residues: CASSFQRQQYTQYF. The CDR3 DNA is TGTGCCAGCAGCTTCCAGCGCCAGCAGTATACGCAGTATTTT. Full variable domain (missing parts from reference TRBV7-2 and TRBJ2-3): GAGVSQSPSNKVTEKGKDVELRCDPISGHTALYWYRQSLGQGLEFLIYFQGNSAPDKSGLPSDRFSAERTGGSVSTLTIQRTQQEDSAVYLCASSFQRQQYTQYFGPGTRLTVL.

The chain recombines TRBV12-3 or TRBV12-4 with TRBJ1-5, with a tentative D call TRBD1 (6 bases). This CDR3 has 14 residues. The V and J ends lost 3 bases and 5 bases respectively, with 11 bases between them. The DNA for the CDR3 is TGTGCCAGCAGTTTTGAAAGGGGGGATCAGCCCCAGCATTTT. It codes for CASSFERGDQPQHF.

The gene calls are TRBV19 and TRBJ2-2; 8 bases line up with TRBD1. The CDR3 consists of 14 residues. V was pared by 2 bases and J by 5 bases, with 1 base of the junction left unmatched. Germline CDR1 LNHDA, CDR2 SQIVND (reference sequence). In DNA form, the CDR3 reads TGTGCCAGTAGTATAACAGGGGGGACCGGGGAGCTGTTTTTT. Its translation: CASSITGGTGELFF.

The chain employs TRBV12-3 or TRBV12-4 and TRBJ1-1; no reliable D call. The ends were cut back, 3 bases at V and 4 bases at J, with 15 bases in the middle. The CDR3 length is 15 residues. This chain's CDR3 is CASSFNGPDGTEAFF. CDR3 bases: TGTGCCAGCAGTTTTAACGGACCGGACGGCACTGAAGCTTTCTTT.

V usage is TRBV18 and J usage is TRBJ2-1; weak D call: TRBD2 (5 bases). This CDR3 is built from 14 residues. V gave up 4 bases and J gave up 5 bases, with 12 bases separating them. Germline V gene sequence: CDR1 KGHSH, CDR2 LQKENI. CDR3 bases: TGTGCCAGCTCACTTTTAGCGAATAACAATGAGCAGTTCTTC. Its translation: CASSLLANNNEQFF.

This clonotype was recorded a few times. The rearrangement links TRBV29-1 to TRBJ1-1; TRBD1 aligns across 8 bases. Germline V CDR1 and CDR2: SQVTM, ANQGSEA. The CDR3 has 12 residues. Trimming cost V 7 bases and J 1 base; bases outside gene matches: 2. The DNA of the CDR3 is TGCAGCGGTGGACAGGGGAACACTGAAGCTTTCTTT. Its protein is CSGGQGNTEAFF.

This sequence joins TRBV24-1 and TRBJ2-5, with D uncertain. The CDR3 has 12 residues. Trimming stripped 7 bases from V and 0 bases from J, with 5 bases between. The germline V gene has CDR1 KGHDR and CDR2 SFDVKD. In DNA, the CDR3 is TGTGCCACCAGCCAGAACCAAGAGACCCAGTACTTC. It yields the protein CATSQNQETQYF.

This chain uses TRBV18 with TRBJ1-2, with D unresolved. The CDR3 is 14 amino acids. The germline V and J ends were trimmed by 6 bases and 1 base, with 12 bases remaining between them. Germline V gene sequence: CDR1 KGHSH, CDR2 LQKENI. CDR3 DNA: TGTGCCAGCTCGGGAGGCAGTGATAACTATGGCTACACCTTC. Residues: CASSGGSDNYGYTF. The whole variable domain, filled in from reference TRBV18 and TRBJ1-2, reads NAGVMQNPRHLVRRRGQEARLRCSPMKGHSHVYWYRQLPEEGLKFMVYLQKENIIDESGMPKERFSAEFPKEGPSILRIQQVVRGDSAAYFCASSGGSDNYGYTFGSGTRLTVV.